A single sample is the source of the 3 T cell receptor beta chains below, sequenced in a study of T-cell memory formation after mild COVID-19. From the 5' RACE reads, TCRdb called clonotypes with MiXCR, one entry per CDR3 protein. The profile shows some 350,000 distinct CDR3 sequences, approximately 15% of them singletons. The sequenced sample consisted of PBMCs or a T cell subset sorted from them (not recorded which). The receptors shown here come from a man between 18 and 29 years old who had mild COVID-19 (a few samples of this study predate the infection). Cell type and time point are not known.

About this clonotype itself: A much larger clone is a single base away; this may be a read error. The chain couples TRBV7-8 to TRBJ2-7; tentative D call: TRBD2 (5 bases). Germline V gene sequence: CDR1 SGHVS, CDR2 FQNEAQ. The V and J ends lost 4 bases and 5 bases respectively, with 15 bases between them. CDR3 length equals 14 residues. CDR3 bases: TGTGCCAGCAGCTCAGGACCAGCGGTCCACGAGCAGTACTTC. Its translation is CASSSGPAVHEQYF.

CDR3 in DNA: TGCGCCAGCAGCCAAGAACCCAACCAGCAGGAAAAACTGTTTTTT. Amino acids: CASSQEPNQQEKLFF. The chain links TRBV4-3 to TRBJ1-4; D ambiguous. The CDR3 is 15 amino acids. V lost 0 bases and J 8 bases, leaving 13 bases between the germline ends. From germline, CDR1 is LGHNA and CDR2 YSLEER.

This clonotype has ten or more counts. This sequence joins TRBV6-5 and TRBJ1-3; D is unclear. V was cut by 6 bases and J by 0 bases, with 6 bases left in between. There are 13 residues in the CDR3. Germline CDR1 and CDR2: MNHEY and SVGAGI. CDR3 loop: CASRTPSGNTIYF. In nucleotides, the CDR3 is TGTGCCAGCAGGACACCCTCTGGAAACACCATATATTTT.